This record concerns one T cell receptor beta chain sequence. Its antigen is unidentified. One base away lies a much larger clone, so this may be a sequencing read error. This sample is drawn from a study of T cell repertoires in cytomegalovirus infection. Overall study results and limits: HLA-C-restricted TCR beta clonotypes specific for CMV led the ex vivo response.

TCRdb processed the reads anew with MiXCR; each CDR3 protein has one entry. The table shows around 450,000 distinct CDR3 sequences, with approximately 31% occurring only once. The CDR3 totals 14 residues. The germline CDR1 and CDR2 sequences are SGHVS and FNYEAQ. The TCR sequence derives from a human donor in good health (CMV status not recorded). Some clones in this sample may be carry-over from other donors' samples. Material for sequencing was PBMCs. The V call is TRBV7-6, the J call TRBJ1-6; D gene uncertain. The CDR3 loop is CASSPKLGLSPLQF. Here the CDR3 DNA reads TGTGCCAGCAGCCCGAAGTTGGGCCTTTCACCCCTCCAATTT.